These T cell receptor beta chains were read from a single sample in a study of regulatory T cells in long-lasting Graves disease. In TCRdb, the multiplex PCR reads were re-called with MiXCR into one record per CDR3 protein. Altogether about 440,000 distinct CDR3 sequences are present, approximately 15% being singletons, with the ten largest covering 16%. The same sample was also studied in work on T cells in Graves' hyperthyroidism and ophthalmopathy.

The sequencing used peripheral blood mononuclear cells (PBMCs), collected at new diagnosis, from a patient treated with antithyroid drugs. The receptors were gathered from a woman under 40 with Graves disease. Both conserved end residues are trimmed from each CDR3. Each record gives: CDR3 protein, clone size, V gene, D gene. A D gene is named only where the DNA matches it firmly. Part of the rows lack a size; the others show once, few, many or a class for expanded clones.

CDR3aa: AWTSGSSNEQY; abundance: many; v_gene: TRBV30; d_gene: TRBD2
CDR3aa: SARGSSGRGYEQY; abundance: .; v_gene: TRBV20-1; d_gene: TRBD2
CDR3aa: ASSLWGESYNEQF; abundance: many; v_gene: TRBV28; d_gene: .
CDR3aa: ASSPHFRDNQPQH; abundance: .; v_gene: TRBV7-2; d_gene: .
CDR3aa: ATSDLEGVIETQY; abundance: .; v_gene: TRBV24-1; d_gene: .
CDR3aa: ASSTPRLAGGIESKNIQY; abundance: .; v_gene: TRBV19; d_gene: TRBD2
CDR3aa: ASSLNDEQY; abundance: many; v_gene: TRBV12-3/TRBV12-4; d_gene: .
CDR3aa: ASQPSGRGYNEQF; abundance: many; v_gene: TRBV3-1; d_gene: TRBD2
CDR3aa: ASSDLGSYTGELF; abundance: .; v_gene: TRBV9; d_gene: .
CDR3aa: SVAQGEQY; abundance: many; v_gene: TRBV29-1; d_gene: .
CDR3aa: ASSSYGTGSPGTEAF; abundance: few; v_gene: TRBV5-1; d_gene: TRBD1
CDR3aa: SANWEQGSHEQY; abundance: .; v_gene: TRBV20-1; d_gene: .
CDR3aa: ASSEDGRENTEAF; abundance: few; v_gene: TRBV2; d_gene: .
CDR3aa: ASSLHPTSSANTGELF; abundance: many; v_gene: TRBV5-5; d_gene: .
CDR3aa: ASSAHEAGGDTQY; abundance: .; v_gene: TRBV9; d_gene: .
CDR3aa: ASSFLAGHTDTQY; abundance: .; v_gene: TRBV5-1; d_gene: TRBD2
CDR3aa: ASSLVGRTSYEQY; abundance: .; v_gene: TRBV5-1; d_gene: .
CDR3aa: ASSLFVGTGQPQH; abundance: many; v_gene: TRBV5-8; d_gene: TRBD1
CDR3aa: ASSLEFLAGTLPYEQY; abundance: few; v_gene: TRBV7-2; d_gene: TRBD2
CDR3aa: SFRGVTYNEQF; abundance: many; v_gene: TRBV20-1; d_gene: .
CDR3aa: ATSDLGSYTDTQY; abundance: few; v_gene: TRBV24-1; d_gene: .
CDR3aa: SGQGTGELF; abundance: many; v_gene: TRBV29-1; d_gene: .
CDR3aa: ASRLPDVETQY; abundance: many; v_gene: TRBV6-2/TRBV6-3; d_gene: .
CDR3aa: SVGSSSNQPQH; abundance: few; v_gene: TRBV29-1; d_gene: .
CDR3aa: ASSLVDRGYGYT; abundance: many; v_gene: TRBV12-3/TRBV12-4; d_gene: TRBD1
CDR3aa: ASSKTGYEQY; abundance: .; v_gene: TRBV19; d_gene: .
CDR3aa: ASSAAGTGYHEQY; abundance: many; v_gene: TRBV12-3/TRBV12-4; d_gene: TRBD1
CDR3aa: ASSLEGTEAF; abundance: many; v_gene: TRBV28; d_gene: .
CDR3aa: ASRPRAGRSYEQY; abundance: .; v_gene: TRBV6-1; d_gene: .
CDR3aa: ASIRSWNTEAF; abundance: many; v_gene: TRBV6-1; d_gene: .
CDR3aa: AISDYGYT; abundance: .; v_gene: TRBV10-3; d_gene: .
CDR3aa: ASSSGIAGGPNYNEQF; abundance: many; v_gene: TRBV7-8; d_gene: TRBD2
CDR3aa: ASIQGHLNTEAF; abundance: few; v_gene: TRBV10-2; d_gene: .